The sequence of this T cell receptor beta chain was determined in a study of spatial heterogeneity in lung cancer. Many counts were recorded for this clonotype. Its antigen is not known. Time point described: sample taken at primary tumor resection. Whole RNA, which was extracted from tumor, nontumor lung tissue or frozen PBMC, was sequenced without any cell sorting. Regarding the study as a whole: Whereas they appeared in blood less at follow-up, ubiquitous expanded tumor TCRs appeared there more at resection.

The CDR3 loop spans 13 amino acids. The V gene's germline CDR1 is DFQATT and CDR2 SNEGSKA (reference sequence). J was trimmed by 4 bases and V by 4 bases; bases with no gene match: 6. MiXCR, applied by TCRdb to the 5' RACE reads, yields one record per CDR3 protein. The sample consists of roughly 48,000 distinct CDR3 sequences, approximately 5.7% of them appearing once. The receptor comes from a male donor with early-stage non-small cell lung cancer. Material: PBMCs, obtained at surgery. The rearrangement uses TRBV20-1 and TRBJ2-7, with 8 bases aligning to TRBD1. CDR3 residues: CSAIRTGMYEQYF. CDR3 sequence (DNA): TGCAGTGCTATTAGGACAGGGATGTACGAGCAGTACTTC.